The clone carrying this T cell receptor beta chain occurred many times. MiXCR, applied by TCRdb to the 5' RACE reads, yields one record per CDR3 protein. The sample records approximately 30,000 distinct CDR3 sequences, approximately 25% being singletons. The memory fraction was CD4+CD45RO+CD25- cells. This receptor was taken from a female donor with breast cancer. The sequencing input was memory CD4+ T cells sorted from blood. Stated subset: memory CD4+ T cells, CD4+CD45RO+CD25-.

The CDR3 loop reads CASSHGGANVLTF. In nucleotides, the CDR3 is TGTGCCAGCTCTCATGGAGGGGCCAACGTCCTGACTTTC. This sequence joins TRBV6-6 and TRBJ2-6, with no clear D. Germline V CDR1 and CDR2: MNHNY, SVGAGI (reference sequence). The ends were cut back, 8 bases at V and 4 bases at J, with 9 bases in the middle. The CDR3 is 13 amino acids.